This T cell receptor (beta chain) was sequenced during a study of cytomegalovirus exposure and HLA in healthy donors. Overall study findings and caveats: With later analysis, a missense DCLRE1C variant became linked to TCR beta V- and J-gene trimming. Exclusion applied to some V segments, including TRBV6-2 and TRBV6-3, as they were indistinguishable. Most TCR sequences showed up rarely, but some public TCRs showed up in many donors.

Researchers ran the PCR with 60 Vbeta and 13 Jbeta primers. Here immunoSEQ multiplex PCR was the method, and the copy in TCRdb shows in-frame clones only, minus some. Of about 160,000 clones in the sample, approximately 78% were seen once. There are 14 residues in the CDR3. Germline assignment: CDR1 SGHNT and CDR2 YENEEA. J was trimmed by 3 bases and V by 4 bases; bases with no gene match: 3. To note about this clone: Its antigen is unidentified.

Sequencing used PBMCs. The rearrangement links TRBV11-3 to TRBJ2-5, with 9 nucleotides matching TRBD1. The TCR comes from a male donor in good health and CMV-seronegative. CDR3 in amino acids: CASSSRDREETQYF. The DNA for the CDR3 is TGTGCCAGCAGCTCAAGGGACAGGGAAGAGACCCAGTACTTC.